This TCR beta chain was retrieved from a study of blood T cell repertoires in COVID-19. Study details: Sample material is recorded as cDNA or gDNA derived from T cells, B-cell-depleted T cells, or PBMCs.

Original processing notes: Estimated nucleated cell counts came from reference gene primer amplification. The table came from immunoSEQ multiplex PCR; TCRdb's copy has only in-frame clones and leaves some out. For V, J and clone size, that table is used; D and trimming come from the DNA. Among fewer than 250,000 clones listed, 84% were seen once. Germline loops: CDR1 GTSNPN, CDR2 SVGIG (reference sequence). The length of the CDR3 is 13 residues. V lost 0 bases, J lost 5 bases, and 11 bases lay in between. This TCR derives from a man aged 45-65 years with acute or convalescent COVID-19. The V and J genes are TRBV30 and TRBJ2-7, with D perhaps TRBD1 (6 bases). What was sequenced was peripheral blood. The CDR3 region is CAWSVQGLNEQYF. The CDR3 DNA follows: TGTGCCTGGAGTGTTCAGGGGTTGAACGAGCAGTACTTC. Variable domain in full (rest from reference TRBV30 and TRBJ2-7): SQTIHQWPATLVQPVGSPLSLECTVEGTSNPNLYWYRQAAGRGLQLLFYSVGIGQISSEVPQNLSASRPQDRQFILSSKKLLLSDSGFYLCAWSVQGLNEQYFGPGTRLTVT.